The sequence of this T cell receptor beta chain was determined in a study of beta chain features in type 1 diabetes. Study observations and caveats: A definitive answer on HLA type influencing TCRB rearrangement was not reached here. Amplification by PCR could prefer shorter templates, with the same effect in patients and controls. The study found moderately but significantly shorter TCRB CDR3s in all four CD4+ subsets of Type 1 diabetes patients.

V lost 3 bases, J lost 4 bases, and 10 bases lay in between. Germline V lookup: CDR1 MDHEN, CDR2 SYDVKM. The CDR3 length is 13 residues. Populations obtained by sorting all exceeded 95% purity. Note on this clone: Its matching antigen is unknown.

Investigators reverse transcribed all isolated RNA, so they sequenced expressed TCRB transcripts. Here immunoSEQ multiplex PCR was the method, and the copy in TCRdb shows in-frame clones only, minus some. The data hold hundreds of thousands of clones, with over 11% observed a single time. The rearrangement joins TRBV28 to TRBJ2-7; D gene ambiguous. The TCR sequence derives from a man between 18 and 35 years old with type 1 diabetes. Sequenced material: naive CD4+ T cells from blood. The CDR3 is CASSFPPRYEQYF. In DNA form, the CDR3 reads TGTGCCAGCAGTTTTCCCCCTAGGTACGAGCAGTACTTC.